The 14 T cell receptor beta chains in this list originate from one sample, sequenced in a study of identical twins. In TCRdb, the 5' RACE reads were re-called with MiXCR into one record per CDR3 protein. The table includes more than 650,000 distinct CDR3 sequences, roughly 6.2% detected once. The sequencing input was naive T cells sorted from blood. The origin of the receptors is a man between 18 and 29 years old in good health.

This clonotype was seen only a few times. The chain recombines TRBV5-8 with TRBJ2-7; either TRBD1 or TRBD2 may fit D (5 bases each). Trimming cost V 4 bases and J 0 bases, with 14 bases left between them. The length of the CDR3 is 15 residues. Germline V gene lookup returns CDR1 SGHTS and CDR2 YDEGEE. The DNA of the CDR3 is TGTGCCAGCAGCGCCCCGGGACCCGCCTCCTACGAGCAGTACGTC. Its translation: CASSAPGPASYEQYV.

This clonotype was picked up many times. The V call is TRBV20-1, the J call TRBJ1-5, with D possibly being TRBD1 (6 bases). Looked up from germline, CDR1 is DFQATT and CDR2 is SNEGSKA (reference sequence). The CDR3 is made up of 12 amino acids. The V end was cut by 3 bases, the J end by 8 bases, with 11 bases between. CDR3 in DNA: TGCAGTGCTAGCCAGGGGACTGAGCCCCAGCATTTT. Amino acids: CSASQGTEPQHF.

This clonotype was found many times. The chain links TRBV27 to TRBJ1-1, with 7 nucleotides matching TRBD1. Germline lookup yields CDR1 MNHEY and CDR2 SMNVEV (reference sequence). The CDR3 runs to 14 residues. The V and J ends lost 5 bases and 2 bases, in that order; junction bases with no gene match: 5. The CDR3 loop reads CASSPGQDNTEAFF. CDR3 sequence (DNA): TGTGCCAGCAGTCCCGGACAGGACAACACTGAAGCTTTCTTT.

The table lists this clonotype with a few counts. This chain joins TRBV11-2 and TRBJ2-1; 8 bases map to TRBD1. Losses at the gene ends were 0 bases for V and 1 base for J; bases not matched to a gene: 5. The CDR3 length is 17 residues. Germline V gene data show CDR1 as SGHAT and CDR2 as FQNNGV. CDR3 nucleotides: TGTGCCAGCAGCTTAGATCAGGGGGCTTGGTCCTACAATGAGCAGTTCTTC. Its translation: CASSLDQGAWSYNEQFF.

This clonotype was counted ten times or more. The chain joins TRBV20-1 to TRBJ2-1; 7 bases agree with TRBD1. Per germline, CDR1 DFQATT and CDR2 SNEGSKA (reference sequence). The CDR3 consists of 15 residues. Losses at the gene ends were 2 bases for V and 3 bases for J; bases not matched to a gene: 7. The DNA of the CDR3 is TGCAGTGCTAGAAAGGGGGCGGCCGGCTACAATGAGCAGTTCTTC. This sequence encodes CSARKGAAGYNEQFF.

This sequence joins TRBV14 and TRBJ2-3; 8 bases fit TRBD2. The V and J ends lost 4 bases and 5 bases, in that order; junction bases with no gene match: 11. The CDR3 runs 16 residues. The germline V gene has CDR1 SGHDN and CDR2 FVKESK. CDR3 in DNA: TGTGCCAGCAGCCGAAAAGACCGGCTAGCGGGAGATACGCAGTATTTT. This gives the protein CASSRKDRLAGDTQYF. The entire variable domain, with the rest obtained from reference TRBV14 and TRBJ2-3, is as follows: EAGVTQFPSHSVIEKGQTVTLRCDPISGHDNLYWYRRVMGKEIKFLLHFVKESKQDESGMPNNRFLAERTGGTYSTLKVQPAELEDSGVYFCASSRKDRLAGDTQYFGPGTRLTVL.

V and J are TRBV20-1 and TRBJ1-2; a possible D gene is TRBD1 (6 bases). CDR1 is DFQATT, CDR2 SNEGSKA, per germline (reference sequence). V lost 2 bases to trimming and J lost 2 bases, with 15 bases between them. This CDR3 region has 15 residues. CDR3 loop: CSARPQGGGNYGYTF. In nucleotides, the CDR3 is TGCAGTGCTAGACCCCAGGGAGGGGGGAACTATGGCTACACCTTC.

This clonotype has at least ten counts. The rearrangement joins TRBV27 to TRBJ1-5; D ambiguous. V gave up 2 bases and J gave up 3 bases, with 14 bases separating them. CDR3 length: 16 amino acids. CDR1 and CDR2 (germline): MNHEY, SMNVEV (reference sequence). The CDR3 here is CASSLRWERFNQPQHF. The CDR3, as DNA: TGTGCCAGCAGTTTACGGTGGGAGAGGTTCAATCAGCCCCAGCATTTT.

There are many counts of this clonotype. This chain connects TRBV10-2 to TRBJ2-1; D might be TRBD2 (5 bases). Between the trimmed V and J ends, which lost 3 bases and 8 bases, there was a span of 8 bases. Germline CDR1 and CDR2: WSHSY and SAAADI. The CDR3 loop spans 12 amino acids. In nucleotides, the CDR3 is TGCGCCAGCAGTGACCGGGGATATGAGCAGTTCTTC. Translated: CASSDRGYEQFF.

This clonotype was seen more than once but under ten times. This chain connects TRBV7-9 to TRBJ1-5; tentative D call: TRBD1 (5 bases). This CDR3 has 12 residues. Germline loops: CDR1 SEHNR, CDR2 FQNEAQ (reference sequence). Between the trimmed V and J ends, which lost 5 bases and 9 bases, there was a span of 11 bases. As DNA, the CDR3 is TGTGCCAGCAGCATACCGGGGGGGCCCCAGCATTTT. The encoded protein is CASSIPGGPQHF.

This clonotype was seen at least ten times. The rearrangement joins TRBV25-1 to TRBJ2-2, with 8 bases matching TRBD2. Trimming cost V 4 bases and J 0 bases; bases outside gene matches: 4. There are 16 residues in the CDR3. Germline V gene lookup returns CDR1 MGHDK and CDR2 SYGVNS. The CDR3 loop is CASSGPGLANTGELFF. The CDR3 DNA is TGTGCCAGCAGTGGGCCGGGACTAGCGAACACCGGGGAGCTGTTTTTT. The full variable domain, rest sourced from reference TRBV25-1 and TRBJ2-2, is EADIYQTPRYLVIGTGKKITLECSQTMGHDKMYWYQQDPGMELHLIHYSYGVNSTEKGDLSSESTVSRIRTEHFPLTLESARPSHTSQYLCASSGPGLANTGELFFGEGSRLTVL.

As to this clonotype: A much larger clone differs by one base, so this may be a read error. The chain has TRBV20-1 and TRBJ1-1, with D uncertain. CDR3 length equals 13 residues. Germline V lookup: CDR1 DFQATT, CDR2 SNEGSKA (reference sequence). The CDR3 sequence: CTANPDGTFEAFF. Here the CDR3 DNA reads TGCACTGCTAACCCCGACGGCACCTTTGAAGCTTTCTTT.

This clonotype has ten or more counts. The chain combines TRBV7-2 with TRBJ2-2; no firm D call. Looked up from germline, CDR1 is SGHTA and CDR2 is FQGNSA. V lost 3 bases and J lost 9, with 11 bases in between. This CDR3 region has 13 residues. The CDR3 protein is CASSFRPVRELFF. CDR3 bases: TGTGCCAGCAGCTTCCGACCCGTCCGGGAGCTGTTTTTT.

This clonotype was seen repeatedly, ten times or more. The chain couples TRBV5-1 to TRBJ2-3; 10 bases match TRBD2. Germline values: CDR1 SGHRS, CDR2 YFSETQ. The CDR3 covers 18 residues. The junction had 15 bases not matched to a gene; V was cut back by 4 bases and J by 4 bases. The CDR3 region is CASSPQFASGSFADTQYF. The CDR3 DNA is TGCGCCAGCAGCCCCCAGTTCGCTAGCGGGAGCTTCGCAGATACGCAGTATTTT.